This T cell receptor (beta chain) was identified during a study of cytotoxic CD8 clonotypes in ibrutinib-treated CLL. The wider study: Average yields of 255,043 productive templates and tens of thousands of productive rearrangements characterized the samples.

Regarding this clone: Its matching antigen is unknown.

The data were produced by immunoSEQ multiplex PCR, yet TCRdb's version contains in-frame clones alone and is incomplete. The repertoire has around 70,000 clones, approximately 82% of them found once; the top ten carry 35% to 45%. Germline CDR1 is SGHTA and CDR2 is FQGNSA. The V end was cut by 2 bases, the J end by 2 bases, with 19 bases between. There are 18 residues in the CDR3. Findings of the study overall: Clonality was elevated at ibrutinib response and had returned toward baseline at progression. Sustained-remission and progressing patients had different sampling times.

The genes are TRBV7-2 and TRBJ1-5; D possibly corresponds to TRBD1 (5 bases). The TCR sequence derives from a human donor with chronic lymphocytic leukemia. The sequencing here drew on PBMCs, taken after 24 months of ibrutinib treatment. CDR3 nucleotides: TGTGCCAGCAGCTTAAGGGGTTTTGTGGTTGGAGGCAATCAGCCCCAGCATTTT. As protein: CASSLRGFVVGGNQPQHF.